The present entry profiles one T cell receptor beta chain with its context. This record comes from a study of T-cell reconstitution after alpha-beta-depleted transplantation in children. Construction of the TCRbeta library involved unique molecular identifiers. TCRdb reprocessed the PCR reads via MiXCR and lists one record per CDR3 protein. The repertoire has approximately 490,000 distinct CDR3 sequences, about an eighth of them found once; the top ten carry about 5.6%. Germline-derived CDR1 and CDR2 are MGHRA and YSYEKL. This CDR3 has 15 amino acids. V was shortened by 0 bases and J by 5 bases, with 13 bases between the two germline ends.

Here the sequenced sample was PBMCs from the stem cell graft donor, taken from the stem cell graft. J is TRBJ1-1 and V is TRBV4-1; perhaps TRBD1 as D (5 bases). The sequence was obtained from a human donor who donated a stem cell graft to a child with combined immunodeficiency. The CDR3: CASSQEEGSRTEAFF. DNA for the CDR3: TGCGCCAGCAGCCAAGAGGAGGGGTCGCGAACTGAAGCTTTCTTT.